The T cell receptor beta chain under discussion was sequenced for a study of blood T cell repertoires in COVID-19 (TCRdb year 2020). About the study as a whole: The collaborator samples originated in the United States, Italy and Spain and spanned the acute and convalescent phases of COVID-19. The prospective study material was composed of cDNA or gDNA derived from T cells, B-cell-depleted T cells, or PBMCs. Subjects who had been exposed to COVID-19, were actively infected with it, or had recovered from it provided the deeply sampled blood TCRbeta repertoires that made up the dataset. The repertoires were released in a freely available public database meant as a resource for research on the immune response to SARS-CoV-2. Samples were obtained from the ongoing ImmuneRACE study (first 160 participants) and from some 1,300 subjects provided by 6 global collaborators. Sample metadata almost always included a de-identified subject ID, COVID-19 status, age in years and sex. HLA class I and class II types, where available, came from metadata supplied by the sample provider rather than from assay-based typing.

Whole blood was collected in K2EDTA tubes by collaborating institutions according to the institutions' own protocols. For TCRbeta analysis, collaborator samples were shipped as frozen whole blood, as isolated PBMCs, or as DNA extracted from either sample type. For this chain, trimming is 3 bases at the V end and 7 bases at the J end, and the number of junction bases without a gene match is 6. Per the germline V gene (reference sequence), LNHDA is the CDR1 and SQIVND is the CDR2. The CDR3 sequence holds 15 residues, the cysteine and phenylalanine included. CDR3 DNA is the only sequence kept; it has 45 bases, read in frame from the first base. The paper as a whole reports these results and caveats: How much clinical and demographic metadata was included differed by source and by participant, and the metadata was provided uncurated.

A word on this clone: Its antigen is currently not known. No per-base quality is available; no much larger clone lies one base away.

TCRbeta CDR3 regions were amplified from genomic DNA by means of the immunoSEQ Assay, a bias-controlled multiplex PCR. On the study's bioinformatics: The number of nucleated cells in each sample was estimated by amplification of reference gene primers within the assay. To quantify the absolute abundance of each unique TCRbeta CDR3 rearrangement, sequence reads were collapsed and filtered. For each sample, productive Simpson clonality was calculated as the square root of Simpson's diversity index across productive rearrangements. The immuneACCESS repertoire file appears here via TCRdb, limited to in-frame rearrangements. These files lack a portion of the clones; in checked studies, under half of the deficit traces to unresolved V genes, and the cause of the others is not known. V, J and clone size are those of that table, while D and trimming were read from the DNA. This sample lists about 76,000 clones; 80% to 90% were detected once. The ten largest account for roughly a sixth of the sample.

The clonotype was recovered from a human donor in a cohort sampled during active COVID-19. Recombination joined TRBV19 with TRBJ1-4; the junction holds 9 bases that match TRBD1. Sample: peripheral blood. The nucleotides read TGTGCCAGTAGTATTATGGGACAGGGTGGTGAAAAACTGTTTTTT. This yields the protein CASSIMGQGGEKLFF. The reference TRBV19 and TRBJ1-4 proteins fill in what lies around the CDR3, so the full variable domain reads DGGITQSPKYLFRKEGQNVTLSCEQNLNHDAMYWYRQDPGQGLRLIYYSQIVNDFQKGDIAEGYSVSREKKESFPLTVTSAQKNPTAFYLCASSIMGQGGEKLFFGSGTQLSVL.